This section outlines one T cell receptor (beta chain) sequence together with its context. Its matching antigen is unknown. These data originate in a study of blood T cells in healthy people across ages. The study's findings and limits: Diversity was higher, and naive CD4+ cells more numerous, in long-lived donors than in aged donors. Among T cells, TCR beta diversity per million cells dropped roughly linearly as age rose.

Each sample had at least 6.5 million PBMCs isolated. This CDR3 region has 15 residues. Germline-derived CDR1 and CDR2 are DFQATT and SNEGSKA (reference sequence). The trim removed 6 bases at V and 5 bases at J, leaving 12 bases unmatched. The authors ran a second PCR of about 6 to 11 cycles using a sample-barcoded 5' primer and a J-beta primer mix. Every cDNA molecule carried a tag from a template-switch adaptor bearing 12 random nucleotides. MiXCR was run by TCRdb on the 5' RACE reads, yielding one entry per CDR3 protein. The sample has about a million distinct CDR3 sequences; around 49% are singletons.

This chain connects TRBV20-1 to TRBJ2-5; TRBD2 aligns across 10 bases. Sequenced sample: blood. The TCR originated in a man younger than 40 in good health. The CDR3 loop reads CSAQLAGGRGETQYF. The CDR3 DNA reads TGCAGTGCCCAGTTAGCGGGAGGCCGGGGGGAGACCCAGTACTTC.